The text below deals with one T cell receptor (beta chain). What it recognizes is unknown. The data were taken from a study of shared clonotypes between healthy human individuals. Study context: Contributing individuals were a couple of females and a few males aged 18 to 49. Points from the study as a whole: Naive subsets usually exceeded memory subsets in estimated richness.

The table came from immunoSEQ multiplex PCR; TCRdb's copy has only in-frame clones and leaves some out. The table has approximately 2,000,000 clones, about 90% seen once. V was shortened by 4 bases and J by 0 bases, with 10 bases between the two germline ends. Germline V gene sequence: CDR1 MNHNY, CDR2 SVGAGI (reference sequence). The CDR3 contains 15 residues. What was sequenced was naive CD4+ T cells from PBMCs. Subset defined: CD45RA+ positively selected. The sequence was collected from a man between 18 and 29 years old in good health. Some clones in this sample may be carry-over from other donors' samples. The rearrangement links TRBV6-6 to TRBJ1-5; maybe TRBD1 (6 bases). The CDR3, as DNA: TGTGCCAGCAGTTTCGACAGGAATAGCAATCAGCCCCAGCATTTT. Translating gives CASSFDRNSNQPQHF.